This T cell receptor beta chain was found in a study of T-cell reconstitution after alpha-beta-depleted transplantation in children. General observations from the study: From newly produced T cells came most of the T-cell counts and diversity one year after transplant. About two months after transplant, alpha-beta T cells reportedly came from several hundred expanded graft clones. The study traced high day-60 TCRbeta diversity in some patients to surviving recipient T cells and thymic progenitors.

A library of TCRbeta sequences, prepared with unique molecular identifiers, was generated. MiXCR was run by TCRdb on the PCR reads, yielding one entry per CDR3 protein. This sample has fewer than 20,000 distinct CDR3 sequences; around 5% occur once, and the top ten carry about 6.3%. The CDR3 contains 16 residues. Germline CDR1 reads SGHNT; CDR2 reads YYREEE (reference sequence). V lost 6 bases and J lost 6, with 24 bases in between. This clonotype was detected only a few times. The antigen is not known. Sequencing was performed on PBMCs, taken before TCRalphabeta/CD19-depleted stem cell transplant. This sequence originates from a boy between 10 and 17 years old with acute lymphoblastic leukemia, due to receive a stem cell transplant. The chain uses TRBV5-4 and TRBJ1-2, with D hard to call. The CDR3 region is CASTSGSARKTHGYTF. The CDR3 DNA is TGTGCCAGCACCTCCGGGTCCGCACGGAAGACCCATGGCTACACCTTC.